These T cell receptor beta chains were read from a single sample in a study of cytomegalovirus exposure and HLA in healthy donors. Data came from immunoSEQ multiplex PCR; TCRdb stores just in-frame clones and leaves some out. The table has 150,000 to 200,000 clones, approximately 80% seen once. Sample: PBMCs. Receptors were obtained from a woman aged 40 to 50 in good health and CMV-seropositive. The CDR3 runs from the conserved cysteine through the conserved F or W. D genes are given only for firm matches. Clone size is stated in some rows and not others, as once, few, many or a class when expanded.

TRBD1	TRBJ1-3	.	TRBV6-6	CAGQGAGNTIYF	TGTGCCGGACAGGGGGCTGGAAACACCATATATTTT
TRBD1	TRBJ1-6	.	TRBV9	CASRGTGTSNSPLHF	TGTGCCAGCAGGGGGACAGGGACCTCTAATTCACCCCTCCACTTT
.	TRBJ2-1	once	TRBV4-2	CASSQRGGGDYNEQFF	TGTGCCAGCAGCCAGAGGGGGGGCGGGGATTACAATGAGCAGTTCTTC
TRBD1	TRBJ2-7	.	TRBV27	CASRHGQGASYEQYF	TGTGCCAGCAGACACGGACAGGGGGCTTCATACGAGCAGTACTTC
TRBD2	TRBJ2-3	.	TRBV10-1	CASSETIAGAQYF	TGCGCCAGCAGTGAGACGATAGCGGGGGCGCAGTATTTT
.	TRBJ1-6	.	TRBV5-6	CASSLLVWGGNSPLHF	TGTGCCAGCAGCTTGCTTGTGTGGGGAGGTAATTCACCCCTCCACTTT
.	TRBJ2-3	.	TRBV30	CAWSVQGASGDTQYF	TGTGCCTGGAGTGTACAGGGGGCTAGCGGGGATACGCAGTATTTT
.	TRBJ2-1	.	TRBV16	CASATRSGRTYNEQFF	TGTGCCAGCGCAACACGGAGTGGGAGGACCTACAATGAGCAGTTCTTC
.	TRBJ2-3	.	TRBV6-1	CASDTGVLGTDTQYF	TGTGCCAGCGATACAGGAGTATTAGGCACAGATACGCAGTATTTT
.	TRBJ2-1	few	TRBV7-9	CASSRAGAAYNEQFF	TGTGCCAGCAGCCGGGCGGGGGCCGCCTACAATGAGCAGTTCTTC